The T cell receptor beta chain under discussion was sequenced for a study of vaccination effects on CD4 cells after COVID-19. Study in general: The ViraFEST assay expanded antigen-specific CD4+ T cells with viral peptide pools before sequencing. It was a median of 72 days after the second dose that post-vaccine samples were obtained.

Germline lookup yields CDR1 SNHLY and CDR2 FYNNEI. The CDR3 consists of 13 residues. V was pared by 7 bases and J by 3 bases, with 13 bases between. Following culture for about ten days, CD4+ T cells were isolated. Participants were vaccinated with two doses of either the BNT162b2 or mRNA-1273 vaccine. Nucleocapsid antibodies stayed negative before and after vaccination, showing no earlier SARS-CoV-2 infection. Study observations and caveats: Whether induced by infection or by vaccine, clones showed marked clonal contraction late after vaccination.

The repertoire was sequenced with immunoSEQ multiplex PCR; TCRdb's copy has only in-frame clones and lacks some. The sample holds fewer than 55,000 clones; approximately 70% are singletons and the top ten take around 6.3%. This clone has a handful of counts. What it recognizes is unknown. The source is a human donor who received a COVID-19 vaccine. The V call is TRBV2, the J call TRBJ2-7; TRBD2 is a possible D gene (5 bases). The sequences come from CD4+ T cells from PBMCs cultured without peptide, collected after COVID-19 vaccination. CDR3 nucleotide sequence: TGTGCCAGCAAGTTCCCCGGGGACTACGAGCAGTACTTC. This sequence encodes CASKFPGDYEQYF.